This TCR beta chain was retrieved from a study of shared clonotypes between healthy human individuals. Comment on this clone: Its specificity is unknown.

Trimming pared 5 bases from V and 4 bases from J, leaving 12 bases between. Germline V gives CDR1 SGHRS, CDR2 YFSETQ. CDR3 size: 13 residues. Findings and limits, study-wide: Larger estimated richness was generally recorded for naive subsets relative to memory subsets. Shared across a few donors were roughly 5% of the naive CD4 clonotypes.

Clones were sequenced by immunoSEQ multiplex PCR, and TCRdb holds only the in-frame ones, with some missing. The table records over a million clones, more than 75% of them present only once. This TCR derives from a man aged 18-30 years in good health. Some clones in this sample may be carry-over from other donors' samples. Sample: memory CD4+ T cells from PBMCs. The subset is: CD45RA-negative fraction. The rearrangement uses TRBV5-1 and TRBJ1-1, with D unclear. This CDR3 reads CASSNHEPTEAFF. CDR3 nucleotides: TGCGCCAGCAGTAACCACGAACCCACTGAAGCTTTCTTT.